This TCR beta chain emerged from a study of blood T cell repertoires in COVID-19. Whole-study context: Donors in the United States, Italy and Spain gave samples during acute or convalescent COVID-19. From T cells, B-cell-depleted T cells, or PBMCs came the material, which was cDNA or gDNA.

TCRdb's table, derived via immunoSEQ multiplex PCR, lists solely in-frame clones and lacks some. The table records 250,000 or so clones, more than 80% of them present only once. Clinical history reported by participants formed the basis on which cohorts were assigned. The study counted Cohort 3 donors as recovered given two negative PCRs, clearance, or symptom resolution. There are 15 residues in the CDR3. Trimming pared 5 bases from V and 2 bases from J, leaving 10 bases between. Germline V gives CDR1 MNHEY, CDR2 SVGAGI. The sample consisted of PBMCs or T cells enriched from blood (not recorded which). This chain connects TRBV6-5 to TRBJ1-6; possible D gene TRBD1, 6 bases. The source of this sequence is a man between 60 and 75 years old who had recovered from COVID-19. The CDR3 DNA follows: TGTGCCAGCAGTCGGGACACGGCCTATAATTCACCCCTCCACTTT. Encoded protein: CASSRDTAYNSPLHF.